The T cell receptor (beta chain) described here comes from a study of identical twins. TCRdb analysed the 5' RACE reads with MiXCR anew, one entry per CDR3 protein. Of about 470,000 distinct CDR3 sequences in the sample, 20% to 25% are singletons; the top ten hold approximately 2.9%. The CDR3 has 14 amino acids. Trimming at V came to 6 bases and at J to 6 bases, leaving 8 bases not matched to a gene. CDR1 is SGDLS and CDR2 is YYNGEE in the germline V gene. The sample was also linked to a second study, of T cells expressing NK-cell markers. From that paper: Whether expanded NKG2C+ T cell clones recognized HCMV stayed uncertain.

The sequenced sample consisted of CD4+ T cells sorted from blood. The V and J genes are TRBV9 and TRBJ2-2, with 7 positions matching TRBD2. The sequence derives from a woman between 18 and 29 years old in good health. Here the CDR3 reads CASKREATAGELFF. The CDR3 DNA follows: TGTGCCAGCAAGCGGGAAGCGACGGCCGGGGAGCTGTTTTTT.